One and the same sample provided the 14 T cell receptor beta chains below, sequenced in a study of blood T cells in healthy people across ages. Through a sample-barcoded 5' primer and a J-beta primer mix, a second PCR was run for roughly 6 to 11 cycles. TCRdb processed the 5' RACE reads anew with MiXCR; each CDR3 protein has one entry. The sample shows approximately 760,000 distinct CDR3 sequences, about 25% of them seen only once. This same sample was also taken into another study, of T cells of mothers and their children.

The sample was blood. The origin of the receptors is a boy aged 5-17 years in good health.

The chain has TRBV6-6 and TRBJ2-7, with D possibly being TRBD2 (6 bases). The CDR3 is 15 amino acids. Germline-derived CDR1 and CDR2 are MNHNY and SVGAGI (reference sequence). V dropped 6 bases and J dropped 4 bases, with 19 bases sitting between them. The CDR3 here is CASRDPGTGGYEQYF. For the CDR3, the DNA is TGTGCCAGCAGGGACCCAGGGACTGGAGGTTACGAGCAGTACTTC.

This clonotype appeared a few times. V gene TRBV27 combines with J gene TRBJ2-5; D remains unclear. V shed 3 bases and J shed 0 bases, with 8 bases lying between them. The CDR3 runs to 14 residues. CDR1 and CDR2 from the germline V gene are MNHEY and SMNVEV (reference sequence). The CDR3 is CASSFLLDQETQYF. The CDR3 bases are TGTGCCAGCAGTTTTTTACTGGACCAAGAGACCCAGTACTTC.

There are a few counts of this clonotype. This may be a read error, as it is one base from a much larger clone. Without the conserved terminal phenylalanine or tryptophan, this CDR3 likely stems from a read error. The CDR3 loop is CSVEGAYEQYL. The DNA of the CDR3 is TGCAGCGTTGAAGGGGCCTACGAGCAGTACCTC. The chain joins TRBV29-1 to TRBJ2-7; no clear D. The CDR3 contains 11 residues. In germline, CDR1 is SQVTM, CDR2 ANQGSEA. Between the trimmed V and J ends, which lost 1 base and 2 bases, there was a span of 3 bases.

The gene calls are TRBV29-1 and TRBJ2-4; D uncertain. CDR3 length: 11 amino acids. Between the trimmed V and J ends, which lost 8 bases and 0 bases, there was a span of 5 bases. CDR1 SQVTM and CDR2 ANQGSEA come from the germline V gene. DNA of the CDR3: TGCAGCTCTTTAGCCAAAAACATTCAGTACTTC. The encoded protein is CSSLAKNIQYF.

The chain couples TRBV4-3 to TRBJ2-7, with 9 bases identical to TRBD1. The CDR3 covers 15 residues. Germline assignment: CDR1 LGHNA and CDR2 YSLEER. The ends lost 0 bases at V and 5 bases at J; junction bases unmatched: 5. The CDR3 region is CASSQDPGTGNEQYF. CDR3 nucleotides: TGCGCCAGCAGCCAAGATCCCGGGACAGGGAACGAGCAGTACTTC.

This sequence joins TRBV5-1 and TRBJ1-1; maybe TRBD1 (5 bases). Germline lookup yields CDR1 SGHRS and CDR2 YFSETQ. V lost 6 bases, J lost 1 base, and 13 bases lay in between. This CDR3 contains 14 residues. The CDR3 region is CASTPQATNTEAFF. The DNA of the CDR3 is TGCGCCAGCACCCCACAGGCTACGAACACTGAAGCTTTCTTT.

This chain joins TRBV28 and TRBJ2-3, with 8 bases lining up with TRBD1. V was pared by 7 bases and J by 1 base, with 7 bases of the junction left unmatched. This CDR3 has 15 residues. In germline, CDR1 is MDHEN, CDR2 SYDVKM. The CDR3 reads CASTSQGAGTDTQYF. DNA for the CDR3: TGTGCCAGCACGTCCCAGGGGGCCGGCACAGATACGCAGTATTTT.

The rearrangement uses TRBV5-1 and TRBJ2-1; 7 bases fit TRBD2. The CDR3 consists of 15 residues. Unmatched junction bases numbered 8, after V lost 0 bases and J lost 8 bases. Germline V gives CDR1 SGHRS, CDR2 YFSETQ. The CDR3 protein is CASSLEAGRAHEQFF. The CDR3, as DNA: TGCGCCAGCAGCTTGGAGGCAGGGAGGGCACATGAGCAGTTCTTC.

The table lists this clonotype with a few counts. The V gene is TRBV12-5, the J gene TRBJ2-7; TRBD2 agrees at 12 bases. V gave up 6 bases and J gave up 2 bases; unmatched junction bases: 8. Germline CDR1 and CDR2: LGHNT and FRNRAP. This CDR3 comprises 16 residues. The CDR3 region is CASGRRLAGATYEQYF. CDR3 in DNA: TGTGCTAGTGGCCGCCGACTAGCGGGAGCCACCTACGAGCAGTACTTC. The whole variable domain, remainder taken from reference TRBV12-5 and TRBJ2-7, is DARVTQTPRHKVTEMGQEVTMRCQPILGHNTVFWYRQTMMQGLELLAYFRNRAPLDDSGMPKDRFSAEMPDATLATLKIQPSEPRDSAVYFCASGRRLAGATYEQYFGPGTRLTVT.

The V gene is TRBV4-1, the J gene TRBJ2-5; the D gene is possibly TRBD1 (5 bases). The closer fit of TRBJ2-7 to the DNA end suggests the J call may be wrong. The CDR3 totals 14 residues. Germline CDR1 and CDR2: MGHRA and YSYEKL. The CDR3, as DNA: TGCGCCAGCAGCCCTCCAACAGGAATCTACGAGCAGTACTTC. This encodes CASSPPTGIYEQYF.

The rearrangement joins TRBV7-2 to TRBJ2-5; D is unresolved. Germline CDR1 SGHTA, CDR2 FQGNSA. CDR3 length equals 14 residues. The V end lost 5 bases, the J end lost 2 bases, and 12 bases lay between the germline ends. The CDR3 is CASSRPTVQETQYF. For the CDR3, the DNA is TGTGCCAGCAGCAGACCCACGGTGCAAGAGACCCAGTACTTC.

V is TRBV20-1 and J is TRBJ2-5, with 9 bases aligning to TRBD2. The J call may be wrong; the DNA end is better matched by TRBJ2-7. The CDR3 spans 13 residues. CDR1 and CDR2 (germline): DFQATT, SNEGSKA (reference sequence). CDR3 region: CSAVSGRRNEQYF. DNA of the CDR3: TGCAGTGCCGTTAGCGGGAGACGTAACGAGCAGTACTTC.

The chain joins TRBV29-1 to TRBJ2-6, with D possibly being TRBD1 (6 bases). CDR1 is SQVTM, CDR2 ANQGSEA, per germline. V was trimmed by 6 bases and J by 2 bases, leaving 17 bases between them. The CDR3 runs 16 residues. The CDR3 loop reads CSVLQGSLTGANVLTF. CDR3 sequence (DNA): TGCAGCGTACTACAGGGTTCACTTACTGGGGCCAACGTCCTGACTTTC.

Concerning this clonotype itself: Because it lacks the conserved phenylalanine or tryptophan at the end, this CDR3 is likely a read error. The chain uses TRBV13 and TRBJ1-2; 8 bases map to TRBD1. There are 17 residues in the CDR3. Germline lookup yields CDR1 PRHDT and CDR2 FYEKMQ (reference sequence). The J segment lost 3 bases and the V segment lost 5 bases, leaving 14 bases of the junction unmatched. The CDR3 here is CASSPQPGEDRDYGYTL. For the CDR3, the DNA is TGTGCCAGCAGCCCCCAACCGGGGGAGGACAGGGACTATGGCTACACCCTC.